This is a list of T cell receptor beta chains from one sample in a study of T-cell reconstitution after alpha-beta-depleted transplantation in children. TCRdb called the PCR reads again in MiXCR, with one record for every CDR3 protein. The sample holds just over 350,000 distinct CDR3 sequences, 13% seen once. The specimen was PBMCs, collected from the stem cell graft. The receptors originated from a human donor who donated a stem cell graft to a child with Fanconi anemia. Each CDR3 is given with its conserved first and last residue. D genes are given only for firm matches. A row's size may be missing; if present it is once, few, many or a size class.

abundance	v_gene	j_gene	d_gene	CDR3aa	CDR3nt
many	TRBV14	TRBJ2-3	NA	CASSQARYREEDTQYF	TGTGCCAGCAGCCAAGCAAGGTACAGGGAGGAGGATACGCAGTATTTT
many	TRBV29-1	TRBJ1-1	NA	CSVEEPGGNTEAFF	TGCAGCGTTGAAGAGCCCGGGGGAAACACTGAAGCTTTCTTT
NA	TRBV11-2	TRBJ2-4	NA	CASSLGAAKNIQYF	TGTGCCAGCAGCTTAGGCGCAGCCAAAAACATTCAGTACTTC
few	TRBV5-1	TRBJ2-3	TRBD1	CASSITGGLADTQYF	TGCGCCAGCAGCATTACAGGGGGCTTGGCAGATACGCAGTATTTT
NA	TRBV6-1	TRBJ1-6	TRBD1	CASTLLGQGGYNSPLHF	TGTGCCAGCACTCTCCTCGGACAGGGTGGCTATAATTCACCCCTCCACTTT
NA	TRBV29-1	TRBJ1-3	NA	CSVASGNTIYF	TGCAGCGTTGCCTCTGGAAACACCATATATTTT
NA	TRBV6-1	TRBJ1-2	NA	CASSEQGNYGYTF	TGTGCCAGCAGTGAACAGGGTAACTATGGCTACACCTTC
few	TRBV6-5	TRBJ2-7	NA	CASSYDSGTGPYEQYF	TGTGCCAGCAGTTACGATTCCGGGACCGGTCCCTACGAGCAGTACTTC
NA	TRBV27	TRBJ2-2	NA	CASSLRVAPNTGELFF	TGTGCCAGCAGTTTACGGGTAGCCCCGAACACCGGGGAGCTGTTTTTT
few	TRBV12-3/TRBV12-4	TRBJ2-1	TRBD2	CASTPSGGYNEQFF	TGTGCCAGCACTCCTAGCGGGGGGTACAATGAGCAGTTCTTC
NA	TRBV7-2	TRBJ1-1	NA	CASSLDGLPNTEAFF	TGTGCCAGCAGCTTAGATGGTCTTCCGAACACTGAAGCTTTCTTT
NA	TRBV28	TRBJ1-5	NA	CASSLTPGFGQPQHF	TGTGCCAGCAGTTTAACGCCGGGATTCGGTCAGCCCCAGCATTTT
many	TRBV10-2	TRBJ1-1	TRBD1	CASSDLGTGVAEAFF	TGCGCCAGCAGCGATTTGGGGACAGGGGTCGCTGAAGCTTTCTTT
NA	TRBV29-1	TRBJ2-1	NA	CSVERVYNEQFF	TGCAGCGTTGAGCGGGTGTACAATGAGCAGTTCTTC
NA	TRBV30	TRBJ1-1	TRBD1	CAGDRANTEAFF	TGTGCCGGGGACAGGGCCAACACTGAAGCTTTCTTT
few	TRBV4-1	TRBJ2-3	NA	CASSQGMTDTQYF	TGCGCCAGCAGCCAAGGAATGACAGATACGCAGTATTTT
many	TRBV5-1	TRBJ1-6	NA	CASSLSPGASNSPLHF	TGCGCCAGCAGCTTGTCTCCGGGGGCCAGTAATTCACCCCTCCACTTT
few	TRBV7-9	TRBJ2-1	NA	CASSFQGNNEQFF	TGTGCCAGCAGCTTTCAAGGCAACAATGAGCAGTTCTTC
few	TRBV5-5	TRBJ1-1	NA	CASSYDLGDGEAFF	TGTGCCAGCAGCTACGACTTGGGAGATGGTGAAGCTTTCTTT
NA	TRBV29-1	TRBJ2-1	TRBD1	CSARGTKGNNEQFF	TGCAGCGCCAGGGGGACAAAGGGTAACAATGAGCAGTTCTTC
many	TRBV6-4	TRBJ1-5	NA	CASSQGRDQPQHF	TGTGCCAGCAGTCAAGGTCGGGATCAGCCCCAGCATTTT
NA	TRBV5-5	TRBJ1-1	NA	CASSYTAMNTEAFF	TGTGCCAGCAGCTATACAGCGATGAACACTGAAGCTTTCTTT
few	TRBV5-1	TRBJ2-1	NA	CASSGTGTGWNEQFF	TGCGCCAGCAGCGGTACTGGGACTGGGTGGAATGAGCAGTTCTTC
NA	TRBV7-6	TRBJ2-5	NA	CASSLNEGETQYF	TGTGCCAGCAGCTTAAATGAGGGGGAGACCCAGTACTTC
many	TRBV28	TRBJ1-1	NA	CASRTPGGGGNTEAFF	TGTGCCAGCAGAACCCCCGGAGGTGGGGGGAACACTGAAGCTTTCTTT
NA	TRBV7-7	TRBJ1-5	NA	CASSLTDGQPQHF	TGTGCCAGCAGCTTAACGGATGGTCAGCCCCAGCATTTT
NA	TRBV16	TRBJ2-3	NA	CASSEDSTDTQYF	TGTGCCAGCAGTGAGGATAGCACAGATACGCAGTATTTT
NA	TRBV5-1	TRBJ2-1	NA	CASSVGIDEQFF	TGCGCCAGCAGCGTGGGAATAGATGAGCAGTTCTTC
NA	TRBV6-1	TRBJ1-5	TRBD1	CASKAGQGSNQPQHF	TGTGCCAGCAAGGCGGGACAGGGGAGCAATCAGCCCCAGCATTTT
NA	TRBV19	TRBJ1-1	NA	CASSPGGLLNTEAFF	TGTGCCAGTAGCCCAGGCGGGCTCCTGAACACTGAAGCTTTCTTT
NA	TRBV11-2	TRBJ1-5	NA	CASSTDGGGQPQHF	TGTGCCAGCAGCACAGACGGTGGGGGGCAGCCCCAGCATTTT
NA	TRBV5-1	TRBJ2-4	NA	CASSLTASSAKNIQYF	TGCGCCAGCAGCTTGACGGCCAGCTCTGCCAAAAACATTCAGTACTTC
many	TRBV29-1	TRBJ2-5	TRBD1	CSVTGGQETQYF	TGCAGCGTTACAGGGGGCCAAGAGACCCAGTACTTC
NA	TRBV11-2	TRBJ2-3	NA	CASSSPGLTDTQYF	TGTGCCAGCAGCAGTCCGGGGCTCACAGATACGCAGTATTTT
NA	TRBV7-2	TRBJ2-5	TRBD1	CASSTGQKETQYF	TGTGCCAGCAGCACGGGACAGAAAGAGACCCAGTACTTC
few	TRBV6-1	TRBJ2-5	NA	CASSGGEEETQYF	TGTGCCAGCAGTGGGGGGGAGGAAGAGACCCAGTACTTC